The 3 T cell receptor beta chains listed next were all sequenced from one sample in a study of cytotoxic CD8 clonotypes in ibrutinib-treated CLL. Produced via immunoSEQ multiplex PCR; TCRdb's table is partial and in-frame only. The data contain approximately 200,000 clones, approximately 72% of them singletons. The sequencing here drew on PBMCs, taken after 24 months of ibrutinib treatment. These receptors originate from a human donor with chronic lymphocytic leukemia.

The chain employs TRBV7-2 and TRBJ1-5, with TRBD1 matching over 8 bases. CDR1 SGHTA and CDR2 FQGNSA come from the germline V gene. Trimming cost V 3 bases and J 4 bases; bases outside gene matches: 11. The CDR3 contains 17 residues. CDR3 loop: CASSFGVQGAKNQPQHF. The CDR3 DNA reads as TGTGCCAGCAGCTTCGGTGTGCAGGGGGCGAAGAATCAGCCCCAGCATTTT.

This CDR3 reads CASSLGRLNTEAFF. The CDR3 DNA is TGTGCCAGCAGCTTGGGGCGGTTGAACACTGAAGCTTTCTTT. The gene calls are TRBV11-2 and TRBJ1-1, with D tentatively TRBD1 (5 bases). This CDR3 comprises 14 residues. Trimming cost V 3 bases and J 0 bases, with 8 bases left between them. The germline gives CDR1 SGHAT, CDR2 FQNNGV.

This clone was seen only once. The J gene is TRBJ2-1, the V gene TRBV27, with 12 bases matching TRBD2. Germline CDR1 reads MNHEY; CDR2 reads SMNVEV (reference sequence). V shed 0 bases and J 4 bases; nucleotides not matched to a gene: 7. The CDR3 totals 18 residues. This chain's CDR3 is CASSLSPSGRAGYNEQFF. The CDR3 region has the DNA TGTGCCAGCAGTTTATCGCCTAGCGGGAGGGCCGGTTACAATGAGCAGTTCTTC.